Below, 31 T cell receptor beta chains from the same sample are listed, as sequenced in a study of blood T cell repertoires in COVID-19. Measured with immunoSEQ multiplex PCR; TCRdb has only the in-frame clones, and not every one. The sample records around 160,000 clones, around 75% being singletons. Specimen: peripheral blood. These receptors were collected from a woman older than 75 with acute or convalescent COVID-19.

This chain connects TRBV5-1 to TRBJ1-1, with D perhaps TRBD1 (6 bases). The V end lost 6 bases, the J end lost 5 bases, and 17 bases lay between the germline ends. CDR3 length equals 14 residues. Looked up from germline, CDR1 is SGHRS and CDR2 is YFSETQ. For the CDR3, the DNA is TGCGCCAGCACCCCGGGGAGTCAGGGGACTGAAGCTTTCTTT. Translating it yields CASTPGSQGTEAFF.

This clone was recorded once. The V gene is TRBV27, the J gene TRBJ2-1; 7 bases map to TRBD1. The V segment lost 5 bases and the J segment 7 bases; nucleotides outside the gene matches: 14. The CDR3 is 16 residues long. Germline CDR1 reads MNHEY; CDR2 reads SMNVEV (reference sequence). The CDR3 reads CASSLYPPGQMNEQFF. CDR3 coding DNA: TGTGCCAGCAGTCTTTATCCCCCGGGACAGATGAATGAGCAGTTCTTC.

The chain is built from TRBV28 and TRBJ2-7, with TRBD2 matching 13 bases. The CDR3 has 16 residues. Germline CDR1 reads MDHEN; CDR2 reads SYDVKM. V shed 7 bases, J shed 4 bases, and the junction held 10 bases outside the gene matches. The CDR3 DNA reads as TGTGCCAGCATGAGGACTAGCGGGAGCATTGGGTACGAGCAGTACTTC. Amino acid sequence: CASMRTSGSIGYEQYF.

The genes are TRBV10-2 and TRBJ1-1; 7 bases agree with TRBD1. The germline V gene encodes CDR1 WSHSY and CDR2 SAAADI. The CDR3 runs to 14 residues. With V trimmed by 6 bases and J by 0 bases, 4 bases remained unmatched. In nucleotides, the CDR3 is TGCGCCAGCAGGATGACAGGGCTGAACACTGAAGCTTTCTTT. Its protein product is CASRMTGLNTEAFF.

The table lists this clone with a few counts. The chain joins TRBV12-3 or TRBV12-4 to TRBJ1-6; perhaps TRBD1 as D (5 bases). Trimming left V 6 bases short and J 7 bases short, with 10 bases between. There are 13 residues in the CDR3. The DNA for the CDR3 is TGTGCCAGCAGGGGGCTGGGAAATTCACCCCTCCACTTT. This sequence encodes CASRGLGNSPLHF.

The chain uses TRBV3-1 (or the pseudogene TRBV3-2) and TRBJ2-3; 10 bases agree with TRBD1. The CDR3 sequence is 15 residues long. CDR1 is LGHDT and CDR2 is YNNKEL in the germline V gene (reference sequence). V lost 6 bases, J lost 2 bases, and 5 bases stayed unmatched. The CDR3 nucleotides are TGTGCCAGCAGACAGGGACAGGGGAACACAGATACGCAGTATTTT. Its translation is CASRQGQGNTDTQYF.

This chain links TRBV9 with TRBJ2-2; weak D call: TRBD1 (6 bases). Trimming cost V 5 bases and J 5 bases, with 13 bases left between them. Looked up from germline, CDR1 is SGDLS and CDR2 is YYNGEE. This CDR3 contains 14 residues. Here the CDR3 DNA reads TGTGCCAGCAGGGCAGGGGAGTGGACCGGGGAGCTGTTTTTT. It specifies CASRAGEWTGELFF.

This sequence joins TRBV30 and TRBJ2-3; D might be TRBD1 (6 bases). With 4 bases removed from V and 2 bases from J, the gap between germline ends came to 16 bases. The CDR3 contains 15 residues. Per germline, CDR1 GTSNPN and CDR2 SVGIG (reference sequence). The CDR3 is CAWMPDRSNTDTQYF. The DNA of the CDR3 is TGTGCCTGGATGCCGGACAGATCTAACACAGATACGCAGTATTTT.

This chain joins TRBV28 and TRBJ1-5; D not certain. Germline V gene lookup returns CDR1 MDHEN and CDR2 SYDVKM. Trimming stripped 8 bases from V and 0 bases from J, with 11 bases between. The CDR3 contains 14 residues. Written as DNA, the CDR3 is TGTGCCAGCCGGCGCAGGCATAGCAATCAGCCCCAGCATTTT. This codes for CASRRRHSNQPQHF.

This clone was observed a few times. The CDR3 sequence: CASSQSGLAIYEQYF. As DNA, the CDR3 is TGTGCCAGCAGTCAATCGGGACTAGCGATTTACGAGCAGTACTTC. The J gene is TRBJ2-7, the V gene TRBV6-5, with 10 bases matching TRBD2. The germline CDR1 and CDR2 sequences are MNHEY and SVGAGI. The CDR3 totals 15 residues. With 5 bases clipped from V and 4 bases from J, the junction kept 8 bases outside the gene matches.

A few counts support this clone. V gene TRBV28 combines with J gene TRBJ2-7; 7 bases agree with TRBD2. The V segment lost 2 bases and the J segment 4 bases; nucleotides outside the gene matches: 5. The CDR3 is made up of 14 amino acids. Germline assignment: CDR1 MDHEN and CDR2 SYDVKM. CDR3 sequence reads: CASSLTGGPYEQYF. The CDR3 DNA sequence: TGTGCCAGCAGTTTAACGGGAGGCCCATACGAGCAGTACTTC.

In DNA form, the CDR3 reads TGTGCCAGCAGCCCCCGGACAGGGAACGAAAAACTGTTTTTT. This sequence encodes CASSPRTGNEKLFF. The genes are TRBV14 and TRBJ1-4; 8 bases are a match to TRBD1. With V trimmed by 4 bases and J by 8 bases, 6 bases remained unmatched. The germline gives CDR1 SGHDN, CDR2 FVKESK. The length of the CDR3 is 14 residues.

V is TRBV28 and J is TRBJ2-1; D might be TRBD2 (6 bases). Germline CDR1 MDHEN, CDR2 SYDVKM. The CDR3 sequence is 15 residues long. V was trimmed by 8 bases and J by 4 bases, leaving 18 bases between them. The CDR3 sequence is CASRRTLATYNEQFF. CDR3 nucleotides: TGTGCCAGCCGACGAACGCTAGCGACGTACAATGAGCAGTTCTTC.

The genes are TRBV29-1 and TRBJ1-1, with 8 bases matching TRBD1. Trimming at V came to 5 bases and at J to 0 bases, leaving 2 bases not matched to a gene. The CDR3 is 13 residues long. The germline V gene has CDR1 SQVTM and CDR2 ANQGSEA. The CDR3 DNA is TGCAGCGTTTCAGGGGGCATGAACACTGAAGCTTTCTTT. Its protein is CSVSGGMNTEAFF.

This clone was observed a handful of times. This rearrangement joins TRBV7-8 to TRBJ1-5, with D possibly TRBD1 on 6 matching bases. The length of the CDR3 is 16 residues. V lost 2 bases and J lost 0, with 11 bases in between. Per germline, CDR1 SGHVS and CDR2 FQNEAQ. DNA for the CDR3: TGTGCCAGCAGCTTATCTAGGACAGTTAGCAATCAGCCCCAGCATTTT. This codes for CASSLSRTVSNQPQHF.

This chain joins TRBV2 and TRBJ1-1; D uncertain. This CDR3 is 12 amino acids long. Trimming removed 4 bases at V and 4 bases at J, with 7 bases between. The V gene's germline CDR1 is SNHLY and CDR2 FYNNEI. The CDR3 DNA reads as TGTGCCAGCAGTGGCCGGGTCACTGAAGCTTTCTTT. It codes for CASSGRVTEAFF.

This clone has more than one count but fewer than ten. The chain has TRBV25-1 and TRBJ2-7; TRBD1 is a possible D gene (6 bases). Germline assignment: CDR1 MGHDK and CDR2 SYGVNS. This CDR3 is built from 14 residues. Trimming took off 4 bases at V and 5 bases at J, with 15 bases between the two ends. The CDR3 spells CASSASGALDEQYF. The CDR3 bases are TGTGCCAGCAGTGCCTCAGGGGCCTTGGACGAGCAGTACTTC.

The chain couples TRBV9 to TRBJ2-3; 9 bases agree with TRBD1. CDR3 length: 14 residues. J lost 6 bases, V lost 3 bases, and 5 bases had no gene match. Germline loops: CDR1 SGDLS, CDR2 YYNGEE. CDR3 sequence: CASSAGQGYDTQYF. In DNA form, the CDR3 reads TGTGCCAGCAGCGCGGGACAGGGCTATGATACGCAGTATTTT.

The genes are TRBV9 and TRBJ2-2; TRBD2 matches at 7 bases. Germline CDR1 is SGDLS and CDR2 is YYNGEE. CDR3 length: 16 residues. Germline trimming cut 3 bases from V and 4 bases from J; bases unmatched to any gene: 9. This chain's CDR3 is CASSGQEGGGTGELFF. The CDR3 nucleotides read TGTGCCAGCAGCGGTCAAGAGGGCGGGGGCACCGGGGAGCTGTTTTTT.

The chain recombines TRBV5-1 with TRBJ2-3; 13 bases map to TRBD2. Germline CDR1 is SGHRS and CDR2 is YFSETQ. The CDR3 sequence is 16 residues long. After removal of 7 bases from V and 4 bases from J, the junction contained 9 bases not matched to a gene. DNA of the CDR3: TGCGCCAGCGGCCCACTAGCGGGGGGGCAGGCAGATACGCAGTATTTT. Translated: CASGPLAGGQADTQYF.

The genes are TRBV6-6 and TRBJ2-5; 11 positions agree with TRBD1. The J segment lost 3 bases and the V segment lost 8 bases, leaving 5 bases of the junction unmatched. This CDR3 contains 14 residues. CDR1 and CDR2 from the germline V gene are MNHNY and SVGAGI (reference sequence). The CDR3, as DNA: TGTGCCAGCGCCGGACAGGGGGCAAAAGAGACCCAGTACTTC. The encoded protein is CASAGQGAKETQYF.

This chain uses TRBV28 with TRBJ2-3, with a tentative D call TRBD1 (5 bases). CDR3 length: 13 amino acids. Germline CDR1 is MDHEN and CDR2 is SYDVKM. V was pared by 10 bases and J by 2 bases, with 13 bases between. As DNA, the CDR3 is TGTGCCATAGACAGCCCCATCACAGATACGCAGTATTTT. Translating gives CAIDSPITDTQYF.

A single count supports this clone. V usage is TRBV5-1 and J usage is TRBJ2-1; tentative D call: TRBD2 (5 bases). Germline V gene lookup returns CDR1 SGHRS and CDR2 YFSETQ. The V end was cut by 2 bases, the J end by 3 bases, with 9 bases between. The CDR3 is 14 amino acids. The DNA of the CDR3 is TGCGCCAGCAGCTTTAGCGTAGGCTACAATGAGCAGTTCTTC. Protein sequence: CASSFSVGYNEQFF.

This rearrangement joins TRBV4-1 to TRBJ1-2; D remains unclear. Germline V CDR1 and CDR2: MGHRA, YSYEKL. The CDR3 extends over 14 amino acids. With 3 bases removed from V and 8 bases from J, the gap between germline ends came to 16 bases. CDR3 DNA sequence: TGCGCCAGCAGCCATGTCTCTCCGCAGGAAGGCTACACCTTC. The encoded protein is CASSHVSPQEGYTF.

The rearrangement uses TRBV9 and TRBJ1-2; perhaps TRBD1 as D (5 bases). Looked up from germline, CDR1 is SGDLS and CDR2 is YYNGEE. The CDR3 length is 13 residues. The CDR3 DNA reads as TGTGGTCTTAGGGGCCCGGGGGGACGAGGCTACACCTTC. Protein: CGLRGPGGRGYTF. The complete variable domain, with remaining parts taken from reference TRBV9 and TRBJ1-2, reads DSGVTQTPKHLITATGQRVTLRCSPRSGDLSVYWYQQSLDQGLQFLIQYYNGEERAKGNILERFSAQQFPDLHSELNLSSLELGDSALYFCGLRGPGGRGYTFGSGTRLTVV.

This chain uses TRBV5-1 with TRBJ2-2, with D possibly matching TRBD2 (5 bases). Per germline, CDR1 SGHRS and CDR2 YFSETQ. CDR3 length: 18 amino acids. Trimming shortened V by 0 bases and J by 0 bases, and 15 bases separated the two germline ends. The CDR3 DNA sequence: TGCGCCAGCAGCTTGGCGGTATCGGGGTTCGCGAACACCGGGGAGCTGTTTTTT. It codes for CASSLAVSGFANTGELFF.

This rearrangement joins TRBV5-1 to TRBJ2-3, with 12 positions matching TRBD2. V lost 3 bases to trimming and J lost 10 bases; unmatched junction nucleotides: 9. The CDR3 consists of 15 residues. Looked up from germline, CDR1 is SGHRS and CDR2 is YFSETQ. The chain's CDR3 is CASSSKLAGGEPQYF. As DNA, the CDR3 is TGCGCCAGCAGCTCCAAACTAGCGGGAGGCGAACCGCAGTATTTT.

This chain joins TRBV2 and TRBJ2-7, with TRBD2 matching over 8 bases. V dropped 6 bases and J dropped 6; count of bases not matched to a gene: 4. Germline lookup yields CDR1 SNHLY and CDR2 FYNNEI. The CDR3 is 12 amino acids. CDR3 nucleotides: TGTGCCAGCAGGCTAGCGGGTGCCGAGCAGTACTTC. It encodes CASRLAGAEQYF.

The count of this clone is one. The V and J genes are TRBV11-3 and TRBJ2-2; 10 bases are a match to TRBD1. Germline CDR1 and CDR2: SGHNT and YENEEA. The CDR3 spans 17 residues. V was pared by 5 bases and J by 6 bases, with 12 bases of the junction left unmatched. CDR3 DNA: TGTGCCAGCAGCCCTACCTTGGGACAGGGGTACGCCGGGGAGCTGTTTTTT. It specifies CASSPTLGQGYAGELFF.

This rearrangement joins TRBV19 to TRBJ2-5; D possibly corresponds to TRBD1 (5 bases). V was cut by 5 bases and J by 4 bases, with 17 bases left in between. The CDR3 runs 15 residues. CDR1 is LNHDA and CDR2 is SQIVND in the germline V gene (reference sequence). CDR3 nucleotide sequence: TGTGCCAGTAGTTTGGGGCCATTGGCGTCAGAGACCCAGTACTTC. Translation: CASSLGPLASETQYF.

This rearrangement joins TRBV19 to TRBJ2-7; D possibly corresponds to TRBD2 (6 bases). Germline-derived CDR1 and CDR2 are LNHDA and SQIVND (reference sequence). V shed 5 bases and J shed 1 base, with 9 bases lying between them. CDR3 size: 13 residues. The DNA for the CDR3 is TGTGCCAGTAGTGTCCGGGAGTCCTACGAGCAGTACTTC. Its translation: CASSVRESYEQYF.